The rows below give T cell receptor beta chains drawn from one sample of a study of high-grade serous ovarian cancer treatment subgroups. The repertoire was sequenced with immunoSEQ multiplex PCR; TCRdb's copy has only in-frame clones and lacks some. The sample records around 2,100 clones, roughly 76% being singletons. Specimen: tumor tissue. All receptors derive from a human donor with high-grade serous ovarian cancer. Each CDR3 is given without its conserved first and last residue. The order of the fields is clone size, V gene, CDR3 protein. The size entry is marked missing in some rows and otherwise reads once, few, many or a size class.

.,TRBV28,ASSLPQVITNYGYT
.,TRBV7-8,ASSLAGQGIGELF
.,TRBV10-3,AISDPGQGAPNEQF
.,TRBV19,ASSQGQGRSGANVLT
few,TRBV6-4,ASSDGGDTGELF
.,TRBV4-1,ASSQVPGQSTNTQY
.,TRBV16,ASSPNNEQF
few,TRBV11-1,ASSLGNGFQETQY
.,TRBV5-1,ASNEDRLNTEAF
.,TRBV28,ASSSGNPEQY
.,TRBV7-9,ASSRQGNQPQH
few,TRBV2,ASTATGFSYNSPLH
large,TRBV6-4,ASSPTGQGVRAYGYT
.,TRBV7-2,ASSQKQGAVTEAF
.,TRBV27,ASSSLLTGLETQY
.,TRBV19,ASSISLSRGQETQY
.,TRBV5-6,ASSFYQGPEFTEAF
.,TRBV2,ASSEQGTNQPQH
.,TRBV9,ASSPPGLANNNEQF
few,TRBV7-6,ASSSPTNVLT
.,TRBV9,ASSAGQPNQPQH
once,TRBV9,ASSPATSSTKDEQF
.,TRBV4-1,ASSQVVKTRYGYT
.,TRBV18,ASSQRGGANTGELF
.,TRBV5-1,ASSLGTGPNSPLH
.,TRBV11-2,ASSLERGQGRSSYNSPLH
.,TRBV27,ASSSTLQGNYQPQH
few,TRBV15,ATSRATGPSFGANVLT
.,TRBV28,ASSLRYNEQF
.,TRBV10-3,AISETNYGYT
.,TRBV11-1,ASSLYGAGNTGELF
.,TRBV2,ASSEAVNYGYT
.,TRBV9,ASSVEGRETQY
.,TRBV9,ASSSQPGQGNTIY
.,TRBV15,ATSRHIQETQY
.,TRBV10-3,AISVPPGTLSSYNSPLH
.,TRBV28,ASSLRGYGYT
.,TRBV10-3,AISENGGNTIY
.,TRBV13,ASSSRGTVYGYT
few,TRBV5-1,ASSLGTYQEQF
.,TRBV7-6,ASRPGGLVSGNTIY
.,TRBV15,ATSREGDWLEQF
few,TRBV19,ASSISAPTGTKNIQY
.,TRBV6-1,ASSEATGGGQPQH
.,TRBV6-6,ASSYRDSGANVLT
.,TRBV10-3,AISAGQPNEKLF
.,TRBV6-5,ASRGGGNTIY
few,TRBV5-1,ASSSGGAGGNTIY
few,TRBV27,ASSQGQGYSPLH
.,TRBV28,ASSLATGAGNGYT
few,TRBV5-1,ASSWIPDRQDSPLH